The rows below give T cell receptor beta chains drawn from one sample of a study of T cell responses to AZD1222 COVID-19 vaccine. This table comes from immunoSEQ multiplex PCR, and its TCRdb copy is limited to in-frame clones, with some not included. The table lists about 100,000 clones, around 85% of them singletons, with roughly 6.3% in the top ten. The specimen comprised peripheral blood, sampled on day 0 of AZD1222 vaccination. All receptors derive from an adult in good health. Both conserved end residues are part of each CDR3. A D gene is named only where the DNA matches it firmly. Expanded clones get a size class; other rows say once, few or many, or leave the size out.

clone_size	v_call	j_call	d_call	cdr3_aa	cdr3_nt
once	TRBV18	TRBJ1-2	TRBD1	CASSQGQGALAGYTF	TGTGCCAGCTCACAGGGACAGGGGGCGTTGGCTGGCTACACCTTC
.	TRBV11-3	TRBJ2-7	TRBD1	CASSQWDREPYEQYF	TGTGCCAGCAGCCAGTGGGACAGGGAACCCTACGAGCAGTACTTC
.	TRBV7-2	TRBJ1-5	.	CASSSDIEQPQHF	TGTGCCAGCAGCTCCGACATCGAACAGCCCCAGCATTTT
once	TRBV9	TRBJ2-7	.	CASSVGHSEQYF	TGTGCCAGCAGCGTAGGGCATAGCGAGCAGTACTTC
.	TRBV7-2	TRBJ1-3	.	CASSPPTAGTGNTIYF	TGTGCCAGCAGCCCCCCCACTGCGGGGACTGGAAACACCATATATTTT
.	TRBV2	TRBJ1-5	.	CASRNGGPDQPQHF	TGTGCCAGCAGGAACGGGGGGCCAGATCAGCCCCAGCATTTT
.	TRBV19	TRBJ2-7	TRBD2	CASSPRSSGRAYEQYF	TGTGCCAGTAGTCCCCGTTCTAGCGGGAGGGCCTACGAGCAGTACTTC
.	TRBV7-9	TRBJ2-7	.	CASSLEGSDEQYF	TGTGCCAGCAGCTTAGAGGGTAGCGACGAGCAGTACTTC
.	TRBV7-6	TRBJ1-5	.	CASSSGPTGSQPQHF	TGTGCCAGTTCGAGTGGACCGACAGGCAGTCAGCCCCAGCATTTT
.	TRBV18	TRBJ2-5	TRBD2	CASSPPGLAGETQYF	TGTGCCAGCTCACCACCGGGACTAGCGGGAGAGACCCAGTACTTC
.	TRBV5-6	TRBJ2-5	TRBD2	CASRPLGGDQETQYF	TGTGCCAGCCGGCCTCTGGGGGGGGACCAAGAGACCCAGTACTTC
.	TRBV5-1	TRBJ2-7	.	CASSWDPWNYEQYF	TGCGCCAGCAGCTGGGACCCATGGAACTACGAGCAGTACTTC
.	TRBV24-1	TRBJ1-5	TRBD1	CATSDPSTGRSNQPQHF	TGTGCCACCAGTGATCCCTCGACAGGGAGGAGCAATCAGCCCCAGCATTTT
.	TRBV7-2	TRBJ2-7	TRBD1	CASSSRQGVNEQYF	TGTGCCAGCAGCTCCAGACAGGGGGTAAACGAGCAGTACTTC
.	TRBV5-4	TRBJ2-1	.	CASSLKRGYSGYEQFF	TGTGCCAGCAGCTTGAAGAGGGGCTACAGTGGCTATGAGCAGTTCTTC
.	TRBV19	TRBJ1-1	.	CASATSRGAEAFF	TGTGCCAGTGCAACAAGTAGGGGGGCTGAAGCTTTCTTT
.	TRBV6-5	TRBJ2-7	.	CASSYGNSYEQYF	TGTGCCAGCAGTTACGGGAACTCCTACGAGCAGTACTTC
.	TRBV7-2	TRBJ1-1	.	CASSTGWAPAFF	TGTGCCAGCAGCACAGGGTGGGCCCCGGCTTTCTTT
.	TRBV7-3	TRBJ2-7	.	CASSSGTLRAEQYF	TGTGCCAGCAGCTCAGGGACTCTCAGGGCTGAGCAGTACTTC
.	TRBV5-5	TRBJ1-1	.	CASSFMLMNTEAFF	TGTGCCAGCAGCTTTATGCTCATGAACACTGAAGCTTTCTTT
.	TRBV11-3	TRBJ2-7	.	CASSLGPGGAYEQYF	TGTGCCAGCAGCTTAGGGCCAGGGGGGGCCTACGAGCAGTACTTC
.	TRBV10-3	TRBJ2-5	.	CAIKGDSGDKETQYF	TGTGCCATCAAGGGGGACTCTGGGGACAAAGAGACCCAGTACTTC
.	TRBV6-2/TRBV6-3	TRBJ1-4	.	CASSYSMSRRPNEKLFF	TGTGCCAGCAGTTACTCGATGTCCAGGCGCCCTAATGAAAAACTGTTTTTT
once	TRBV20-1	TRBJ1-2	.	CSASPTGTSYGYTF	TGCAGTGCTAGTCCCACCGGGACAAGCTATGGCTACACCTTC
.	TRBV9	TRBJ1-6	.	CASSATGSASPLHF	TGTGCCAGCAGCGCCACAGGGAGCGCTTCACCCCTCCACTTT
.	TRBV29-1	TRBJ1-2	.	CSVLTPYGYTF	TGCAGCGTCCTAACACCCTATGGCTACACCTTC
.	TRBV6-1	TRBJ1-3	.	CASSEDSLDTIYF	TGTGCCAGCAGTGAAGACAGTCTTGACACCATATATTTT
.	TRBV7-9	TRBJ1-4	.	CASSLPGLVEEKLFF	TGTGCCAGCAGCTTACCGGGGTTGGTAGAGGAAAAACTGTTTTTT
.	TRBV5-1	TRBJ2-3	.	CASSLSRPSTDTQYF	TGCGCCAGCAGCTTGAGTAGACCTAGCACAGATACGCAGTATTTT
.	TRBV5-4	TRBJ2-2	TRBD1	CASTTGTGGTGELFF	TGTGCCAGCACCACAGGGACAGGGGGAACCGGGGAGCTGTTTTTT
.	TRBV7-2	TRBJ2-5	.	CASSLDGGGGNGETQYF	TGTGCCAGCAGCTTAGATGGAGGCGGAGGCAACGGTGAGACCCAGTACTTC
.	TRBV12-3/TRBV12-4	TRBJ2-7	.	CASSGGGHEQYF	TGTGCCAGCAGTGGGGGCGGCCACGAGCAGTACTTC
.	TRBV19	TRBJ2-1	TRBD2	CASSPWTSGREINEQFF	TGTGCCAGTAGTCCCTGGACTAGCGGGAGGGAAATCAATGAGCAGTTCTTC
.	TRBV6-7	TRBJ1-2	.	CASSYSMIGSYTF	TGTGCCAGCAGTTACTCGATGATTGGTAGCTACACCTTC
.	TRBV2	TRBJ2-5	.	CASSRGGEETQYF	TGTGCCAGCAGTCGGGGCGGGGAAGAGACCCAGTACTTC
.	TRBV4-2	TRBJ1-2	.	CASSQPLDSRGYTF	TGTGCCAGCAGCCAGCCCCTGGACAGCCGGGGCTACACCTTC
.	TRBV9	TRBJ1-1	TRBD1	CASSGTGDTEAFF	TGTGCCAGCAGCGGGACAGGGGATACTGAAGCTTTCTTT
.	TRBV11-2	TRBJ2-5	.	CASSLVPRAETQYF	TGTGCCAGCAGCTTAGTCCCGAGGGCGGAGACCCAGTACTTC
.	TRBV6-2/TRBV6-3	TRBJ1-2	TRBD1	CASSYSGQASYGYTF	TGTGCCAGCAGTTACTCTGGACAGGCCTCCTATGGCTACACCTTC
.	TRBV6-5	TRBJ1-5	.	CASSSDIEWEPQHF	TGTGCCAGCAGTTCTGACATAGAATGGGAGCCCCAGCATTTT
.	TRBV3-1/TRBV3-2	TRBJ2-7	TRBD1	CASSDRDYEQYF	TGTGCCAGCAGCGACAGGGACTACGAGCAGTACTTC
.	TRBV5-4	TRBJ2-3	TRBD2	CASSLTSGRTDTQYF	TGTGCCAGCAGCCTCACTAGCGGGAGGACAGATACGCAGTATTTT
.	TRBV15	TRBJ1-6	.	CATSRDNGHYNSPLHF	TGTGCCACCAGCAGAGATAATGGACACTATAATTCACCCCTCCACTTT
once	TRBV12-3/TRBV12-4	TRBJ2-3	.	CASRISEGTQYF	TGTGCCAGCAGAATTAGCGAGGGTACGCAGTATTTT
.	TRBV5-5	TRBJ2-5	TRBD2	CASSRLAGGKETQYF	TGTGCCAGCAGCCGACTAGCGGGGGGGAAAGAGACCCAGTACTTC
once	TRBV12-3/TRBV12-4	TRBJ2-6	.	CASSPGANVLTF	TGTGCCAGCAGTCCGGGGGCCAACGTCCTGACTTTC
.	TRBV10-3	TRBJ2-1	TRBD2	CAISETSGASFYNEQFF	TGTGCCATCAGTGAGACTAGCGGGGCGAGTTTCTACAATGAGCAGTTCTTC
.	TRBV29-1	TRBJ1-2	TRBD1	CSALRKTGFGYTF	TGCAGCGCCCTGAGAAAGACAGGGTTTGGCTACACCTTC
.	TRBV2	TRBJ1-5	.	CASSVEGGQPQHF	TGTGCCAGCAGTGTGGAGGGGGGGCAGCCCCAGCATTTT
.	TRBV3-1/TRBV3-2	TRBJ1-2	.	CASSQGHSYGYTF	TGTGCCAGCAGCCAGGGACACAGCTATGGCTACACCTTC
.	TRBV24-1	TRBJ2-5	.	CATSLGRYQYF	TGTGCCACCAGCCTAGGACGGTACCAGTACTTC
.	TRBV4-1	TRBJ2-7	TRBD1	CASSQDVGQTTYEQYF	TGCGCCAGCAGCCAAGATGTGGGACAGACGACCTACGAGCAGTACTTC